The rows below give T cell receptor beta chains drawn from one sample of a study of tumor-infiltrating lymphocytes in primary liver carcinoma. TCRdb reprocessed the multiplex PCR reads with MiXCR, giving one entry per CDR3 protein. This table holds fewer than 85,000 distinct CDR3 sequences, around 66% found once. The specimen sequenced was tumor-adjacent normal liver tissue. The receptor set was obtained from a man in his forties with primary liver carcinoma and hepatitis B virus infection. CDR3s include the opening cysteine and the closing phenylalanine or tryptophan. D genes are given only for firm matches. Size is omitted from some rows. Given values are once, few, many or a class for expanded clones.

clone size	D gene	V gene	J gene	CDR3 protein	CDR3 DNA
.	TRBD1	TRBV29-1	TRBJ2-5	CSVDGDRGRAETQYF	TGCAGCGTTGATGGGGACAGGGGGCGAGCAGAGACCCAGTACTTC
many	TRBD2	TRBV11-2	TRBJ2-7	CASSLTLAGASEQYF	TGTGCCAGCAGCTTAACCCTAGCGGGGGCTAGCGAGCAGTACTTC
.	.	TRBV5-5	TRBJ2-2	CVGSLEAGAGELFF	TGTGTCGGCAGCTTGGAGGCGGGTGCCGGGGAGCTGTTTTTT
.	.	TRBV6-1	TRBJ2-3	CASNIRAPRGDQPQYF	TGTGCCAGCAATATAAGGGCCCCAAGGGGTGATCAACCCCAGTATTTT
once	.	TRBV12-3/TRBV12-4	TRBJ1-1	CASSLVLMNTEAFF	TGTGCCAGCAGTTTGGTGCTGATGAACACTGAAGCTTTCTTT
.	.	TRBV29-1	TRBJ2-2	CSVAGTNTGELFF	TGCAGCGTTGCTGGGACGAACACCGGGGAGCTGTTTTTT
.	.	TRBV6-1	TRBJ2-2	CASSGDRVYTGELFF	TGTGCCAGCAGTGGAGATAGGGTATACACCGGGGAGCTGTTTTTT
many	.	TRBV11-1	TRBJ2-3	CASSLAGGSTDTQYF	TGTGCCAGCAGCTTAGCGGGAGGAAGCACAGATACGCAGTATTTT
.	.	TRBV6-1	TRBJ2-3	CASSELPGDLCGALGPTDTQYF	TGTGCCAGCAGTGAACTTCCGGGGGATTTATGTGGGGCACTAGGTCCCACAGATACGCAGTATTTT
once	TRBD2	TRBV6-2/TRBV6-3	TRBJ2-1	CASSYQLAGGKNKQFF	TGTGCCAGCAGTTACCAACTAGCGGGAGGGAAGAATAAGCAGTTCTTC
.	TRBD2	TRBV7-9	TRBJ2-7	CTGRRTSEYYEQYF	TGTACCGGCAGACGGACTAGCGAGTACTACGAGCAGTACTTC
.	TRBD2	TRBV19	TRBJ2-1	CASRNRAGANEQFF	TGTGCCAGTAGGAATCGAGCGGGAGCCAATGAGCAGTTCTTC
.	.	TRBV10-3	TRBJ1-1	CAITGHGNTEAFF	TGCGCCATCACCGGACACGGGAACACTGAAGCTTTCTTT
many	.	TRBV29-1	TRBJ2-5	CSTHSRQVSETQYF	TGCAGCACTCATTCCCGACAGGTGTCAGAGACCCAGTACTTC
.	TRBD1	TRBV6-2/TRBV6-3	TRBJ2-2	CASSYPTGDTKTGELSF	TGTGCCAGCAGTTACCCCACAGGGGACACGAAGACCGGGGAGCTGTCTTTT
many	.	TRBV4-1	TRBJ2-1	CASSQDRGESSYNEQFF	TGCGCCAGCAGCCAAGATAGGGGGGAGAGCTCCTACAATGAGCAGTTCTTC
.	.	TRBV6-6	TRBJ2-7	CASSGGHTGHYEQYF	TGTGCCAGCAGTGGGGGACACACAGGGCATTACGAGCAGTACTTC
.	TRBD2	TRBV6-1	TRBJ2-1	CASTPVERTSGSNKQFF	TGTGCCAGCACTCCGGTCGAACGGACTAGCGGAAGCAATAAGCAGTTCTTC
few	.	TRBV6-6	TRBJ2-7	CASSYSSAAPYEQYF	TGTGCCAGCAGTTACTCGTCGGCGGCTCCCTACGAGCAGTACTTC
.	TRBD1	TRBV4-2	TRBJ1-1	CVSSQPTGVNTEAFF	TGTGTCAGCAGCCAACCGACAGGGGTAAACACTGAAGCTTTCTTT
.	.	TRBV7-8	TRBJ2-1	CAGSPLGGSAVSFNEQFF	TGTGCCGGCAGCCCGCTTGGAGGCTCAGCAGTCTCCTTCAATGAGCAGTTCTTC
.	.	TRBV11-2	TRBJ2-1	CVGGPVDRSVYNERFF	TGTGTCGGCGGCCCAGTAGACAGGTCAGTCTACAATGAGCGGTTCTTC